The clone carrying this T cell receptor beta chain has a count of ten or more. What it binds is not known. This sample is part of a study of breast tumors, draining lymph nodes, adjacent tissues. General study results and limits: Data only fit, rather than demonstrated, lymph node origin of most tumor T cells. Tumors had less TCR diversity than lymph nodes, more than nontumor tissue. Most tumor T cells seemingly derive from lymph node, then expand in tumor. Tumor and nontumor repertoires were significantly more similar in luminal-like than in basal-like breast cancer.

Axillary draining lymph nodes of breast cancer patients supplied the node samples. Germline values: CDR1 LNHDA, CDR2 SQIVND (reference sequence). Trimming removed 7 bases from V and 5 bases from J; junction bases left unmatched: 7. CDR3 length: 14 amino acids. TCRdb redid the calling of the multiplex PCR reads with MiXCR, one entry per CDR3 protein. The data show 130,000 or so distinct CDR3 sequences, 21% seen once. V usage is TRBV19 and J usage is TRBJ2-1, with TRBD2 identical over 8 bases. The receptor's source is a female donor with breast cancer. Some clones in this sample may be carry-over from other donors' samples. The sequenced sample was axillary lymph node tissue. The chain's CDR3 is CASKDGTSDNEQFF. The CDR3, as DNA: TGTGCCAGTAAAGACGGGACTAGTGACAATGAGCAGTTCTTC. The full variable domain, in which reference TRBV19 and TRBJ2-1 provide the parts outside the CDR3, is DGGITQSPKYLFRKEGQNVTLSCEQNLNHDAMYWYRQDPGQGLRLIYYSQIVNDFQKGDIAEGYSVSREKKESFPLTVTSAQKNPTAFYLCASKDGTSDNEQFFGPGTRLTVL.